This T cell receptor (beta chain) was recovered during a study of blood T cell repertoires in COVID-19. The CDR3 spans 12 residues. Germline CDR1 reads KGHDR; CDR2 reads SFDVKD. V trimming: 11 bases; J trimming: 4 bases; junction bases outside the gene matches: 5. The method was immunoSEQ multiplex PCR; TCRdb's version includes in-frame clones alone and lacks a portion of them. The table lists 90,000 to 130,000 clones, approximately 85% of them singletons, with 16% in the top ten. The clonotype originates from an older woman with acute or convalescent COVID-19. The sequenced sample consisted of peripheral blood. V is TRBV24-1 and J is TRBJ1-2; TRBD1 agrees at 8 bases. In nucleotides, the CDR3 is TGTGCCATAGGACAGGGAACCTATGGCTACACCTTC. It encodes CAIGQGTYGYTF.